This T cell receptor beta chain was profiled in a study of blood T cell repertoires in COVID-19. Unmatched junction bases numbered 7, after V lost 5 bases and J lost 5 bases. CDR1 is MNHEY, CDR2 SMNVEV, per germline (reference sequence). The CDR3 consists of 14 residues. Libraries were prepared by immunoSEQ multiplex PCR; TCRdb keeps only in-frame clonotypes and omits some of them. Of 330,000 or so clones in the sample, about 87% were seen once. Patients at the Seattle site were enrolled during active infection and followed longitudinally. The sequence was collected from a man aged 30 to 45 with COVID-19, enrolled during active disease. V gene TRBV27 combines with J gene TRBJ2-5, with TRBD2 identical over 8 bases. Input material: peripheral blood. The CDR3 sequence: CASSLSGTAETQYF. CDR3 coding DNA: TGTGCCAGCAGTCTTAGCGGGACGGCCGAGACCCAGTACTTC.